Included here is one T cell receptor beta chain sequence, with context. The data stem from a study of PD-L1 blockade in urothelial cancer. Study as a whole: Analyses used blood from 3 weeks (second dose) and 6 weeks after treatment start. Median T cell yield from blood was roughly 140,000.

The V gene end was trimmed by 4 bases and the J gene end by 8 bases; junction bases not matched to a gene: 9. Looked up from germline, CDR1 is WSHSY and CDR2 is SAAADI. This CDR3 contains 16 residues. The table came from immunoSEQ multiplex PCR; TCRdb's copy has only in-frame clones and leaves some out. Here the sample spans roughly 56,000 clones, roughly 86% being singletons. Time point given: pretreatment peripheral blood. The sequences come from PBMCs, collected around atezolizumab (anti-PD-L1) treatment. This clonotype was obtained from a man between 60 and 75 years old with urothelial cancer. The chain employs TRBV10-2 and TRBJ2-1; 12 bases line up with TRBD2. CDR3 DNA sequence: TGCGCCAGCAGTGCCCGACTAGCGGGAGCGCGTGATGAGCAGTTCTTC. The encoded protein is CASSARLAGARDEQFF.